This entry lists 14 T cell receptor beta chains sequenced from one sample in a study of CDR3 diversity in severe acne. Using its own MiXCR run on the PCR reads, TCRdb lists one record per CDR3 protein. The table shows some 90,000 distinct CDR3 sequences, with 48% occurring only once. Sequenced: blood. These receptors were obtained from a male donor in good health, serving as a control.

This clonotype was counted once. V usage is TRBV20-1 and J usage is TRBJ2-7; D remains unclear. V was pared by 6 bases and J by 5 bases, with 20 bases between. The germline V gene encodes CDR1 DFQATT and CDR2 SNEGSKA (reference sequence). This CDR3 contains 14 residues. DNA for the CDR3: TGCAGTGCCTTTCGGCCCTATGCTCCTAACGAGCAGTACTTC. Translation gives CSAFRPYAPNEQYF.

The chain uses TRBV10-3 and TRBJ2-7; 10 bases match TRBD1. CDR3 size: 15 residues. Germline CDR1 and CDR2: ENHRY and SYGVKD. Trimming cost V 3 bases and J 3 bases; bases outside gene matches: 5. The CDR3 sequence is CAISEGTGANYEQYF. The CDR3 region has the DNA TGTGCCATCAGTGAAGGGACAGGGGCAAACTACGAGCAGTACTTC.

Of note for this clonotype: The CDR3 does not end in the conserved phenylalanine or tryptophan, so this is likely a read error. Because the CDR3's place on the DNA is in doubt, the DNA is left out and the CDR3 is given as listed by TCRdb. The gene calls are TRBV7-3 and TRBJ2-5; TRBD1 is the table's D call and was not checked against the DNA. The CDR3 region is 13 residues in length, termini included. Germline V CDR1 and CDR2: SGHTA, FQGTGA. CDR3: CARSPAPTHTPHP.

Remarks on this clonotype: No conserved phenylalanine or tryptophan is present at the end of the CDR3, so a read error is the likely explanation. It is unclear where the CDR3 begins or ends on the DNA, so no DNA is shown, and the CDR3 is as TCRdb lists it. V usage is TRBV19 and J usage is TRBJ2-7; TRBD2 reflects the table's D call only, with no check against the DNA. Termini included, the CDR3 measures 8 amino acids. The germline V gene has CDR1 LNHDA and CDR2 SQIVND (reference sequence). CDR3 in amino acids: CASSRAFS.

The table lists this clonotype with a few counts. The CDR3, as DNA: TGTGCCAGCAGCTTACTGCCGGGACAGAACACCGGGGAGCTGTTTTTT. Its protein is CASSLLPGQNTGELFF. The chain couples TRBV11-2 to TRBJ2-2, with D perhaps matching TRBD1 (6 bases). Trimming pared 2 bases from V and 1 base from J, leaving 11 bases between. The CDR3 is made up of 16 amino acids. The germline V gene has CDR1 SGHAT and CDR2 FQNNGV.

The genes are TRBV7-2 and TRBJ2-2; 8 nucleotides agree with TRBD2. The CDR3 spans 17 residues. CDR1 and CDR2 (germline): SGHTA, FQGNSA. Losses at the gene ends were 0 bases for V and 1 base for J; bases not matched to a gene: 4. In DNA form, the CDR3 reads TGTGCCAGCAGCTTAGCCGGGCTAGCGGGGAACACCGGGGAGCTGTTTTTT. Protein sequence: CASSLAGLAGNTGELFF.

The chain uses TRBV7-9 and TRBJ2-5; 7 bases are a match to TRBD2. From germline, CDR1 is SEHNR and CDR2 FQNEAQ (reference sequence). The CDR3 extends over 15 amino acids. With 1 base clipped from V and 1 base from J, the junction kept 3 bases outside the gene matches. CDR3 residues: CASSLVLAVQETQYF. For the CDR3, the DNA is TGTGCCAGCAGCTTAGTCCTAGCGGTCCAAGAGACCCAGTACTTC. The full variable domain, its missing parts supplied by reference TRBV7-9 and TRBJ2-5, is DTGVSQNPRHKITKRGQNVTFRCDPISEHNRLYWYRQTLGQGPEFLTYFQNEAQLEKSRLLSDRFSAERPKGSFSTLEIQRTEQGDSAMYLCASSLVLAVQETQYFGPGTRLLVL.

This clonotype was picked up many times. The V gene is TRBV6-5, the J gene TRBJ2-7; no clear D gene. The CDR3 is 12 residues long. V shed 4 bases and J shed 2 bases, with 6 bases lying between them. The germline gives CDR1 MNHEY, CDR2 SVGAGI. The chain's CDR3 is CASSSVAYEQYF. The CDR3, as DNA: TGTGCCAGCAGTTCCGTGGCCTACGAGCAGTACTTC.

The V and J genes are TRBV5-4 and TRBJ2-2; the D gene is possibly TRBD2 (6 bases). Looked up from germline, CDR1 is SGHNT and CDR2 is YYREEE (reference sequence). V was trimmed by 1 base and J by 3 bases, leaving 7 bases between them. The CDR3 has 14 residues. CDR3 nucleotides: TGTGCCAGCAGCTTGCCTAGCGACACCGGGGAGCTGTTTTTT. Protein sequence: CASSLPSDTGELFF.

The gene calls are TRBV2 and TRBJ1-2; no firm D call. The germline V and J ends were trimmed by 7 bases and 2 bases, with 8 bases remaining between them. Looked up from germline, CDR1 is SNHLY and CDR2 is FYNNEI. This CDR3 is 12 amino acids long. The CDR3 sequence: CASTVGNYGYTF. The CDR3 bases are TGTGCCAGCACTGTCGGCAACTATGGCTACACCTTC.

With respect to this clonotype: The junction does not match germline at one end; this may be a read error. The chain uses TRBV7-9 and TRBJ2-7, with TRBD2 identical over 12 bases. The CDR3 has 18 residues. Germline CDR1 and CDR2: SEHNR and FQNEAQ (reference sequence). CDR3 region: CASSLLAGGNVGSCEQYF. The CDR3 DNA reads as TGTGCCAGCAGCTTACTAGCGGGGGGGAACGTTGGCTCCTGCGAGCAGTACTTC.

This clonotype was detected once. The chain joins TRBV5-1 to TRBJ1-3; 7 nucleotides align to TRBD1. The J segment lost 8 bases and the V segment lost 5 bases, leaving 19 bases of the junction unmatched. The germline V gene has CDR1 SGHRS and CDR2 YFSETQ. The CDR3 runs 17 residues. The CDR3, as DNA: TGCGCCAGCAGAGATCGGGACAGCGCTAACTATGGCTACACCATATATTTT. This translates into CASRDRDSANYGYTIYF. Drawing the rest from reference TRBV5-1 and TRBJ1-3, the complete variable domain is KAGVTQTPRYLIKTRGQQVTLSCSPISGHRSVSWYQQTPGQGLQFLFEYFSETQRNKGNFPGRFSGRQFSNSRSEMNVSTLELGDSALYLCASRDRDSANYGYTIYFGEGSWLTVV.

The chain carries TRBV2 and TRBJ2-7; D gene unclear. V was cut by 9 bases and J by 9 bases, with 12 bases left in between. CDR1 SNHLY and CDR2 FYNNEI come from the germline V gene. CDR3 length: 10 residues. CDR3 protein: CASGLKVQYF. The CDR3 nucleotides read TGTGCCAGTGGATTAAAGGTGCAGTACTTC. The full variable domain, in which reference TRBV2 and TRBJ2-7 provide the parts outside the CDR3, is EPEVTQTPSHQVTQMGQEVILRCVPISNHLYFYWYRQILGQKVEFLVSFYNNEISEKSEIFDDQFSVERPDGSNFTLKIRSTKLEDSAMYFCASGLKVQYFGPGTRLTVT.

The chain combines TRBV27 with TRBJ1-6, with D uncertain. This CDR3 has 15 amino acids. V gave up 4 bases and J gave up 7 bases, with 14 bases separating them. CDR1 is MNHEY and CDR2 is SMNVEV in the germline V gene (reference sequence). The CDR3 protein is CASSSLMGRNSPLHF. CDR3 nucleotide sequence: TGTGCCAGCAGTTCGTTGATGGGCAGGAATTCACCCCTCCACTTT.